The source of this T cell receptor beta chain is a study of type 1 and type 2 diabetes patients. At the level of the study: Participants included type 1 and type 2 diabetes patients plus nondiabetic controls. Study-level results: Type 2 diabetes and control samples shared highly correlated V and J usage, averaging around 0.97. In type 2 diabetes, highly-expanded CD4+ clones took a median around 4% of reads.

Each participant gave about 9.4 milliliters of peripheral blood. The CDR3 totals 16 residues. Germline CDR1 is LNHDA and CDR2 is SQIVND (reference sequence). Trimming took 3 bases from V and 5 from J; bases not matched to a gene: 9. Notes on this clonotype: Its antigen is as yet unknown.

The PCR template was genomic DNA. Multiplex PCR with 30 forward and 13 reverse primers amplified the TCR beta CDR3. TCRdb ran MiXCR on the multiplex PCR reads and lists one entry per CDR3 protein. The sample records 250,000 or so distinct CDR3 sequences, approximately 45% being singletons. The receptor comes from a man between 18 and 29 years old with type 2 diabetes. V is TRBV19 and J is TRBJ2-1, with 8 bases matching TRBD1. The source material was peripheral blood mononuclear cells (PBMCs). Here the CDR3 reads CASSIFRGPTDNEQFF. DNA for the CDR3: TGTGCCAGTAGTATCTTCAGGGGGCCAACCGACAATGAGCAGTTCTTC.